What follows are 15 T cell receptor beta chains derived from one specimen sequenced in a study of T cell responses to AZD1222 COVID-19 vaccine. Profiled with immunoSEQ multiplex PCR; TCRdb holds only in-frame clones, not every one. The top ten clones hold about 3.7% of a sample with 95,000 to 150,000 clones, 88% of them seen once. The sample consisted of peripheral blood, taken on day 0 of AZD1222 vaccination. The origin of the receptors is an adult in good health.

This chain connects TRBV12-3 or TRBV12-4 to TRBJ1-1, with a tentative D call TRBD1 (5 bases). The CDR3 is 13 amino acids. V lost 6 bases to trimming and J lost 4 bases, with 12 bases between them. CDR3 coding DNA: TGTGCCAGCAGCGAAACGAGGGGCACTGAAGCTTTCTTT. It specifies CASSETRGTEAFF.

V usage is TRBV27 and J usage is TRBJ1-1; possible D gene TRBD1, 5 bases. This CDR3 is built from 15 residues. The V gene's germline CDR1 is MNHEY and CDR2 SMNVEV (reference sequence). Trimming took 5 bases from V and 3 from J, leaving 16 bases between them. DNA of the CDR3: TGTGCCAGCAGTCCAACGACAGTACGAGACACTGAAGCTTTCTTT. Amino acids: CASSPTTVRDTEAFF.

J is TRBJ1-2 and V is TRBV5-1; D uncertain. The V end lost 1 base, the J end lost 6 bases, and 13 bases lay between the germline ends. The CDR3 runs to 14 residues. Germline V gives CDR1 SGHRS, CDR2 YFSETQ. The CDR3 DNA follows: TGCGCCAGCAGCTTGCTGGTTCCACGAGATGGCTACACCTTC. Amino acids: CASSLLVPRDGYTF. The full variable domain, with the rest looked up from reference TRBV5-1 and TRBJ1-2, is KAGVTQTPRYLIKTRGQQVTLSCSPISGHRSVSWYQQTPGQGLQFLFEYFSETQRNKGNFPGRFSGRQFSNSRSEMNVSTLELGDSALYLCASSLLVPRDGYTFGSGTRLTVV.

The chain is built from TRBV19 and TRBJ1-1; a possible D gene is TRBD1 (6 bases). V lost 5 bases, J lost 4 bases, and 17 bases lay in between. The CDR3 covers 15 residues. Germline lookup yields CDR1 LNHDA and CDR2 SQIVND (reference sequence). The CDR3 nucleotides read TGTGCCAGTAGTGCAAATCAGGGGCAGATCACTGAAGCTTTCTTT. Amino acid sequence: CASSANQGQITEAFF.

This clone was found a few times. The chain recombines TRBV7-2 with TRBJ2-2; D ambiguous. V was pared by 3 bases and J by 6 bases, with 11 bases between. The CDR3 totals 14 residues. Germline V gene sequence: CDR1 SGHTA, CDR2 FQGNSA. CDR3 sequence (DNA): TGTGCCAGCAGCTTGGGTCGCTTTCCCGGGGAGCTGTTTTTT. As protein: CASSLGRFPGELFF. The full variable domain, its missing parts supplied by reference TRBV7-2 and TRBJ2-2, is GAGVSQSPSNKVTEKGKDVELRCDPISGHTALYWYRQSLGQGLEFLIYFQGNSAPDKSGLPSDRFSAERTGGSVSTLTIQRTQQEDSAVYLCASSLGRFPGELFFGEGSRLTVL.

V is TRBV19 and J is TRBJ1-4, with 8 bases fitting TRBD1. Germline CDR1 and CDR2: LNHDA and SQIVND (reference sequence). This CDR3 spans 19 amino acids. After removal of 6 bases from V and 1 base from J, the junction contained 16 bases not matched to a gene. The chain's CDR3 is CASRRKLDRAGGTNEKLFF. In DNA, the CDR3 is TGTGCCAGTAGGCGAAAACTGGACAGGGCGGGTGGAACTAATGAAAAACTGTTTTTT. Combining the CDR3 with reference TRBV19 and TRBJ1-4 gives the whole variable domain DGGITQSPKYLFRKEGQNVTLSCEQNLNHDAMYWYRQDPGQGLRLIYYSQIVNDFQKGDIAEGYSVSREKKESFPLTVTSAQKNPTAFYLCASRRKLDRAGGTNEKLFFGSGTQLSVL.

V gene TRBV21-1 combines with J gene TRBJ1-3; the table's D call, TRBD1, has no DNA check behind it. TRBV21-1 represents a pseudogene. The CDR3 totals 13 residues. For the CDR3, the DNA is TGTGCCAGCAGCAACAGGGGTGGAAACACCATATATTTT. Amino acid sequence: CASSNRGGNTIYF.

This clone was counted a few times. The chain couples TRBV9 to TRBJ1-4; a weak D match, TRBD1 (5 bases). CDR1 and CDR2 from the germline V gene are SGDLS and YYNGEE. The CDR3 has 17 amino acids. The V end lost 3 bases, the J end lost 0 bases, and 15 bases lay between the germline ends. The CDR3 nucleotides read TGTGCCAGCAGCGCCTACTCCAGGGCTACAACTAATGAAAAACTGTTTTTT. Residues: CASSAYSRATTNEKLFF.

The genes are TRBV5-1 and TRBJ1-5, with D perhaps matching TRBD1 (5 bases). V lost 5 bases to trimming and J lost 0 bases, with 12 bases between them. In germline, CDR1 is SGHRS, CDR2 YFSETQ. The CDR3 runs to 15 residues. For the CDR3, the DNA is TGCGCCAGCAGAGTGGCAGGGAATAGCAATCAGCCCCAGCATTTT. Protein product: CASRVAGNSNQPQHF.

This clone was observed a few times. The chain couples TRBV5-1 to TRBJ1-1; perhaps TRBD1 as D (5 bases). V was pared by 0 bases and J by 3 bases, with 12 bases between. This CDR3 comprises 15 residues. Germline values: CDR1 SGHRS, CDR2 YFSETQ. The CDR3 DNA follows: TGCGCCAGCAGCTTGGGTCGGAGCAGGGACACTGAAGCTTTCTTT. Its protein is CASSLGRSRDTEAFF.

A single count supports this clone. This chain uses TRBV2 with TRBJ1-5, with a weak D call TRBD1 (5 bases). Germline loops: CDR1 SNHLY, CDR2 FYNNEI. Trimming took off 10 bases at V and 2 bases at J, with 12 bases between the two ends. The CDR3 length is 13 residues. The CDR3 spells CATQGGGNQPQHF. The CDR3 DNA reads as TGTGCCACGCAGGGAGGGGGCAATCAGCCCCAGCATTTT.

The rearrangement uses TRBV5-8 and TRBJ2-1, with D perhaps TRBD2 (5 bases). The CDR3 is 16 amino acids. V was shortened by 2 bases and J by 4 bases, with 16 bases between the two germline ends. From germline, CDR1 is SGHTS and CDR2 YDEGEE. CDR3 sequence: CASSFFRAVAYNEQFF. The CDR3 DNA is TGTGCCAGCAGCTTCTTTCGAGCGGTTGCATACAATGAGCAGTTCTTC.

The chain uses TRBV2 and TRBJ1-1, with TRBD1 identical over 9 bases. Germline CDR1 and CDR2: SNHLY and FYNNEI. V was pared by 5 bases and J by 5 bases, with 12 bases of the junction left unmatched. The CDR3 runs 16 residues. CDR3 residues: CASSRIGTGKRTEAFF. The CDR3 region has the DNA TGTGCCAGCAGTAGGATCGGGACAGGGAAGAGGACTGAAGCTTTCTTT.

This chain joins TRBV4-3 and TRBJ1-3; the D gene is possibly TRBD1 (5 bases). This CDR3 is built from 17 residues. Trimming removed 4 bases from V and 2 bases from J, with 18 bases in between. The germline CDR1 and CDR2 sequences are LGHNA and YSLEER. This CDR3 is CASSLSSSGSPGNTIYF. CDR3 bases: TGCGCCAGCAGCCTTAGCTCCTCAGGGTCCCCTGGAAACACCATATATTTT.

The chain couples TRBV5-8 to TRBJ2-2; 7 bases match TRBD2. The junction had 4 bases not matched to a gene; V was cut back by 2 bases and J by 6 bases. This CDR3 comprises 14 residues. The germline V gene has CDR1 SGHTS and CDR2 YDEGEE. CDR3 bases: TGTGCCAGCAGCTTAGCGGGGACGGCCGGGGAGCTGTTTTTT. Its translation is CASSLAGTAGELFF.